Each of the 24 T cell receptor beta chains below was sequenced from the same sample in a study of T cells after yellow fever vaccination. TCRdb fed the 5' RACE reads into MiXCR, producing one record per CDR3 protein. The sample contains around 46,000 distinct CDR3 sequences, roughly 6.4% of which appear only once. The starting material was CD8+ T cells not binding an NS4B(214-222) dextramer, sorted from PBMCs, obtained 45 days after the yellow fever booster vaccination. These receptors all come from a man younger than 40 who received the YFV17D yellow fever vaccine.

This clonotype was seen ten or more times. The chain combines TRBV9 with TRBJ2-1; the match to TRBD2 covers 8 bases. With 0 bases clipped from V and 9 bases from J, the junction kept 8 bases outside the gene matches. There are 15 residues in the CDR3. Germline CDR1 and CDR2: SGDLS and YYNGEE. This CDR3 is CASSVAFGRASEQFF. Here the CDR3 DNA reads TGTGCCAGCAGCGTAGCTTTCGGGAGGGCAAGTGAGCAGTTCTTC.

Many counts were recorded for this clonotype. The chain carries TRBV2 and TRBJ2-2; 11 nucleotides line up with TRBD2. The CDR3 totals 15 residues. Trimming removed 8 bases from V and 0 bases from J; junction bases left unmatched: 2. Germline lookup yields CDR1 SNHLY and CDR2 FYNNEI. The DNA of the CDR3 is TGTGCCAGCCTGGGACTAGCGGCGAACACCGGGGAGCTGTTTTTT. Translated: CASLGLAANTGELFF. Full variable domain (outside the CDR3, taken from reference TRBV2 and TRBJ2-2): EPEVTQTPSHQVTQMGQEVILRCVPISNHLYFYWYRQILGQKVEFLVSFYNNEISEKSEIFDDQFSVERPDGSNFTLKIRSTKLEDSAMYFCASLGLAANTGELFFGEGSRLTVL.

This clonotype was observed at least ten times. The chain is built from TRBV13 and TRBJ2-7, with 8 bases lining up with TRBD1. The CDR3 is 14 amino acids. Germline assignment: CDR1 PRHDT and CDR2 FYEKMQ (reference sequence). Unmatched junction bases numbered 7, after V lost 3 bases and J lost 6 bases. The CDR3, as DNA: TGTGCCAGCAGCTTGGGACAGGAGGGGGTCGAGCAGTACTTC. Protein product: CASSLGQEGVEQYF.

The chain carries TRBV11-2 and TRBJ2-1; maybe TRBD2 (6 bases). Trimming stripped 5 bases from V and 4 bases from J, with 15 bases between. Germline V CDR1 and CDR2: SGHAT, FQNNGV. The CDR3 length is 15 residues. The CDR3 here is CASSDLADRYNEQFF. The CDR3 DNA sequence: TGTGCCAGCAGCGACTTAGCGGACCGGTACAATGAGCAGTTCTTC.

This clonotype was counted ten times or more. The V gene is TRBV7-9, the J gene TRBJ2-1, with 8 bases fitting TRBD1. This CDR3 region has 17 residues. V was pared by 5 bases and J by 4 bases, with 13 bases of the junction left unmatched. Germline assignment: CDR1 SEHNR and CDR2 FQNEAQ (reference sequence). CDR3 region: CASSPQGDGMSYNEQFF. The CDR3 nucleotides are TGTGCCAGCAGCCCACAGGGGGACGGGATGAGTTACAATGAGCAGTTCTTC.

This clonotype was detected ten times or more. The chain combines TRBV5-5 with TRBJ2-1; 10 positions match TRBD1. The germline V gene encodes CDR1 SGHKS and CDR2 YYEKEE (reference sequence). With V trimmed by 4 bases and J by 6 bases, 4 bases remained unmatched. This CDR3 spans 14 amino acids. In DNA, the CDR3 is TGTGCCAGCAGCGCGGGACAGGGGATCAATGAGCAGTTCTTC. It translates to CASSAGQGINEQFF.

V is TRBV7-9 and J is TRBJ2-7; 8 nucleotides agree with TRBD1. The V and J ends lost 5 bases and 0 bases, in that order; junction bases with no gene match: 9. Germline V gene lookup returns CDR1 SEHNR and CDR2 FQNEAQ (reference sequence). The CDR3 has 16 amino acids. Here the CDR3 DNA reads TGTGCCAGCAGCGCCCGGACAGGGTACAACTCCTACGAGCAGTACTTC. The encoded protein is CASSARTGYNSYEQYF.

This clonotype has a count of ten or more. The chain combines TRBV25-1 with TRBJ2-3, with TRBD1 matching over 10 bases. CDR3 length equals 19 residues. Germline V lookup: CDR1 MGHDK, CDR2 SYGVNS. The junction had 20 bases not matched to a gene; V was cut back by 11 bases and J by 0 bases. CDR3 in amino acids: CAGMRPGQGRLPSTDTQYF. Written as DNA, the CDR3 is TGTGCCGGAATGAGACCGGGACAGGGGCGCTTACCTAGCACAGATACGCAGTATTTT.

There are a few counts of this clonotype. Relative to the germline gene, one junction end is altered; a read error may explain this. The chain recombines TRBV20-1 with TRBJ1-2, with 7 bases that match TRBD1. The germline V gene encodes CDR1 DFQATT and CDR2 SNEGSKA (reference sequence). The CDR3 extends over 10 amino acids. The CDR3 region has the DNA TGCAGTGCTAGTGGGGACAGAGAGCCCTTC. Its protein product is CSASGDREPF.

This clonotype was seen repeatedly, ten times or more. As DNA, the CDR3 is TGCGCCAGCAGCCAAGATTGGGGAAGCTACAATGAGCAGTTCTTC. Translating it yields CASSQDWGSYNEQFF. This rearrangement joins TRBV4-3 to TRBJ2-1; no clear D gene. The CDR3 runs 15 residues. V was clipped by 0 bases and J by 3 bases, with 9 bases between them. Germline V CDR1 and CDR2: LGHNA, YSLEER.

This clonotype was counted many times. The chain joins TRBV3-1 to TRBJ2-1, with D perhaps matching TRBD1 (5 bases). In germline, CDR1 is LGHDT, CDR2 YNNKEL (reference sequence). Trimming took 2 bases from V and 5 from J, leaving 10 bases between them. The CDR3 loop spans 14 amino acids. DNA for the CDR3: TGTGCCAGCAGCCAACCGCCAGGGAACAATGAGCAGTTCTTC. It codes for CASSQPPGNNEQFF.

This clonotype was counted many times. The J gene is TRBJ2-7, the V gene TRBV6-6, with 7 positions matching TRBD1. The CDR3 consists of 13 residues. With 9 bases clipped from V and 0 bases from J, the junction kept 5 bases outside the gene matches. Germline CDR1 reads MNHNY; CDR2 reads SVGAGI (reference sequence). The CDR3 loop is CASTGTDSYEQYF. In nucleotides, the CDR3 is TGTGCCAGTACCGGGACAGACTCCTACGAGCAGTACTTC.

This clonotype was picked up many times. CDR3 nucleotide sequence: TGTGCCAGCAGCGGCGACTCCGAGGATACGCAGTATTTT. Its protein product is CASSGDSEDTQYF. The chain couples TRBV7-3 to TRBJ2-3; D call uncertain. The CDR3 extends over 13 amino acids. V was shortened by 5 bases and J by 6 bases, with 12 bases between the two germline ends. CDR1 is SGHTA and CDR2 is FQGTGA in the germline V gene.

The CDR3 is CASSLSIGSQGGYTF. For the CDR3, the DNA is TGTGCCAGCAGTTTATCGATTGGCAGTCAGGGTGGCTACACCTTC. The rearrangement joins TRBV27 to TRBJ1-2; D possibly corresponds to TRBD1 (5 bases). CDR3 length equals 15 residues. The ends were cut back, 0 bases at V and 7 bases at J, with 15 bases in the middle. Germline V gene lookup returns CDR1 MNHEY and CDR2 SMNVEV (reference sequence).

This rearrangement joins TRBV4-3 to TRBJ1-5; no firm D call. Germline V gene sequence: CDR1 LGHNA, CDR2 YSLEER. The CDR3 extends over 15 amino acids. Trimming removed 0 bases from V and 0 bases from J, with 6 bases in between. The CDR3 nucleotides are TGCGCCAGCAGCCAAGATGGGCTTAGCAATCAGCCCCAGCATTTT. Translation: CASSQDGLSNQPQHF.

This clonotype was counted ten times or more. The chain uses TRBV14 and TRBJ2-3; 7 nucleotides agree with TRBD2. V was pared by 2 bases and J by 2 bases, with 10 bases of the junction left unmatched. The CDR3 consists of 17 residues. Germline V gives CDR1 SGHDN, CDR2 FVKESK. The CDR3 sequence: CASSQPNSGPYTDTQYF. The DNA of the CDR3 is TGTGCCAGCAGCCAACCTAATAGCGGGCCTTACACAGATACGCAGTATTTT.

This clonotype was observed many times. This rearrangement joins TRBV12-3 or TRBV12-4 to TRBJ2-2; 11 nucleotides agree with TRBD1. The CDR3 runs to 16 residues. Trimming at V came to 7 bases and at J to 5 bases, leaving 9 bases not matched to a gene. The chain's CDR3 is CASISGGQGGTGELFF. The CDR3 DNA is TGTGCCAGCATCTCGGGGGGACAGGGGGGAACCGGGGAGCTGTTTTTT.

This clonotype was seen ten or more times. The V call is TRBV23-1, the J call TRBJ2-2; D is undetermined. TRBV23-1 has ORF status, its function being uncertain. V was trimmed by 0 bases and J by 6 bases, leaving 17 bases between them. The CDR3 is 17 residues long. CDR3 sequence (DNA): TGCGCCAGCAGTCAATCCGGGCCAGGCCGGCCGGCCGGGGAGCTGTTTTTT. Translated, it gives CASSQSGPGRPAGELFF.

This clonotype has ten or more counts. This chain joins TRBV27 and TRBJ2-2; 9 bases fit TRBD1. Germline lookup yields CDR1 MNHEY and CDR2 SMNVEV (reference sequence). This CDR3 has 16 residues. Germline trimming cut 3 bases from V and 5 bases from J; bases unmatched to any gene: 7. This CDR3 is CASSFSGTGLTGELFF. CDR3 bases: TGTGCCAGCAGTTTCTCCGGGACAGGGCTAACCGGGGAGCTGTTTTTT.

With regard to this clonotype: A much larger clonotype is one base distant, so this may be a read error. V gene TRBV10-2 combines with J gene TRBJ2-7, with a tentative D call TRBD2 (5 bases). Per the germline V gene, CDR1 is WSHSY and CDR2 is SAAADI. V lost 8 bases and J lost 2, with 7 bases in between. This CDR3 comprises 11 residues. The CDR3 DNA is TGCGCCAGCGAGGGCACCTACGAGCAGTACTTC. Translating gives CASEGTYEQYF.

This clonotype was counted a few times. V is TRBV30 and J is TRBJ2-5, with TRBD2 identical over 10 bases. The germline gives CDR1 GTSNPN, CDR2 SVGIG (reference sequence). V shed 2 bases, J shed 5 bases, and the junction held 5 bases outside the gene matches. The CDR3 is made up of 14 amino acids. The CDR3 here is CAWSRSAGGETQYF. CDR3 sequence (DNA): TGTGCCTGGAGTAGATCAGCGGGGGGGGAGACCCAGTACTTC.

This rearrangement joins TRBV12-3 or TRBV12-4 to TRBJ2-1; tentative D call: TRBD1 (6 bases). V dropped 3 bases and J dropped 8 bases, with 17 bases sitting between them. The CDR3 has 15 amino acids. The CDR3 reads CASSFRDMGSDEQFF. The CDR3, as DNA: TGTGCCAGCAGTTTCAGGGACATGGGGTCCGATGAGCAGTTCTTC.

The rearrangement joins TRBV4-3 to TRBJ2-2, with 9 bases lining up with TRBD1. Unmatched junction bases numbered 9, after V lost 0 bases and J lost 4 bases. Germline values: CDR1 LGHNA, CDR2 YSLEER. The CDR3 extends over 18 amino acids. CDR3 loop: CASSQEIGTGRPTGELFF. As DNA, the CDR3 is TGCGCCAGCAGCCAAGAAATCGGGACAGGGAGGCCCACCGGGGAGCTGTTTTTT.

Ten or more counts support this clonotype. V usage is TRBV29-1 and J usage is TRBJ1-5; a weak D match, TRBD1 (5 bases). This CDR3 spans 13 amino acids. The germline CDR1 and CDR2 sequences are SQVTM and ANQGSEA. Trimming left V 6 bases short and J 7 bases short, with 16 bases between. The CDR3 DNA reads as TGCAGCGTCGCGCAGGGTGCGGAACAGCCCCAGCATTTT. Translation gives CSVAQGAEQPQHF.